The present T cell receptor (beta chain) was sequenced within a study of OX40 agonist ivuxolimab in advanced cancers. The assay was immunoSEQ multiplex PCR, and TCRdb's table has in-frame clones only and misses some. Counted here are about 12,000 clones, about 81% occurring once; the ten biggest clones make up less than 35%. This CDR3 has 14 residues. Germline CDR1 SGHAT, CDR2 FQNNGV. V lost 5 bases and J 6 bases, leaving 15 bases between the germline ends. The clonotype originates from an adult with an advanced solid tumor such as melanoma, head and neck, liver or kidney cancer. The chain combines TRBV11-2 with TRBJ2-3; D might be TRBD1 or TRBD2, each matching 5 bases. Specimen: CD4+ or CD8+ T cells sorted from blood, collected in a trial of the OX40 agonist ivuxolimab. CDR3: CASSPGTVRDTQYF. DNA for the CDR3: TGTGCCAGCAGCCCTGGGACGGTCAGGGATACGCAGTATTTT.